The T cell receptor (beta chain) described here comes from a study of cytotoxic CD8 clonotypes in ibrutinib-treated CLL. For the study at large: Across samples, productive templates numbered 255,043 and productive rearrangements reached about 100,000 on average. The study, taken as a whole, reports: Whereas clonality rose at ibrutinib response, it declined toward baseline at progression. There were few public clonotypes, and on treatment they contracted or stayed stable.

About this clone itself: What it binds is unknown.

Germline V lookup: CDR1 SGHAT, CDR2 FQNNGV. V was pared by 6 bases and J by 0 bases, with 18 bases between. The CDR3 consists of 18 residues. Only in-frame clones appear in the TCRdb table, and some are missing; sequencing was by immunoSEQ multiplex PCR. The sample lists 330,000 or so clones; roughly 70% were seen once. Source: PBMCs, taken after 36 months of ibrutinib treatment. The rearrangement uses TRBV11-2 and TRBJ2-6, with D possibly being TRBD2 (7 bases). The sequence came from a human donor with chronic lymphocytic leukemia. The CDR3 reads CASSSLGGHRSGANVLTF. In DNA form, the CDR3 reads TGTGCCAGCAGTTCCCTCGGGGGGCACCGCTCTGGGGCCAACGTCCTGACTTTC.